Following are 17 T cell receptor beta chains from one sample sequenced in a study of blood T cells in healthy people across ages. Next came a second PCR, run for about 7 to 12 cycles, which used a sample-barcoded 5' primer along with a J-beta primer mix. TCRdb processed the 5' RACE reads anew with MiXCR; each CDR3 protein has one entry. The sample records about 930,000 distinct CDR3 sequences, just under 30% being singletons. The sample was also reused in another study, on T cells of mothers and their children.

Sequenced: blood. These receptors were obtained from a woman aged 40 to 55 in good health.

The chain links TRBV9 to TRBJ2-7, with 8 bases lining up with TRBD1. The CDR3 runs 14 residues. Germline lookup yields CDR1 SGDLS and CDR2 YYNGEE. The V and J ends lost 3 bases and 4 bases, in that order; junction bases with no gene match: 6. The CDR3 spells CASSGRDRMYEQYF. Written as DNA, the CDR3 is TGTGCCAGCAGCGGCCGGGACAGGATGTACGAGCAGTACTTC.

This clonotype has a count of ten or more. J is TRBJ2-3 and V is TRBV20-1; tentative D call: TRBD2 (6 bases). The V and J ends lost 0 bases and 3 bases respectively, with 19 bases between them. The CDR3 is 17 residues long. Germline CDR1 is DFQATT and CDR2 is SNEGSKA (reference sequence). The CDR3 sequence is CSARDRRRVWETDTQYF. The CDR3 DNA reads TGCAGTGCTAGAGATCGACGGAGGGTATGGGAGACAGATACGCAGTATTTT.

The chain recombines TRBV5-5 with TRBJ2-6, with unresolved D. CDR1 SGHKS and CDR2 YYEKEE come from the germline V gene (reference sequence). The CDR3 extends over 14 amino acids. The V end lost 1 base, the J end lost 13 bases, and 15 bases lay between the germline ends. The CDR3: CASSLTVLNGVLTF. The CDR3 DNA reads TGTGCCAGCAGCTTGACAGTACTAAACGGGGTCCTGACTTTC.

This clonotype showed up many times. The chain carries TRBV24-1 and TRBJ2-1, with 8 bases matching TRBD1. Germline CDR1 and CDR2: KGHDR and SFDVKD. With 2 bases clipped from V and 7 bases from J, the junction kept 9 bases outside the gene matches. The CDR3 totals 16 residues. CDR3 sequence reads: CATSDYGTGLSNEQFF. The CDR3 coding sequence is TGTGCCACCAGTGATTACGGGACAGGTCTCTCTAATGAGCAGTTCTTC.

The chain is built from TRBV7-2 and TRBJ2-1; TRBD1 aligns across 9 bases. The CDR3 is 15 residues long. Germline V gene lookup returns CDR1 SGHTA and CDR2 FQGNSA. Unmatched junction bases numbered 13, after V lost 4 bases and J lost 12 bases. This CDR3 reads CASSSDRGVIPRQFF. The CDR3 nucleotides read TGTGCCAGCAGCTCTGACAGGGGGGTAATCCCTAGGCAGTTCTTC.

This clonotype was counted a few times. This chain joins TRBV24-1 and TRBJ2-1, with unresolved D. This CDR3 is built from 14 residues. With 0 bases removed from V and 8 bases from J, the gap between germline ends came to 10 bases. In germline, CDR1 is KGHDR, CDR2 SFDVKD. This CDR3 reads CATSDLSSGDEQFF. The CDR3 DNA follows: TGTGCCACCAGTGATTTGTCAAGTGGGGATGAGCAGTTCTTC.

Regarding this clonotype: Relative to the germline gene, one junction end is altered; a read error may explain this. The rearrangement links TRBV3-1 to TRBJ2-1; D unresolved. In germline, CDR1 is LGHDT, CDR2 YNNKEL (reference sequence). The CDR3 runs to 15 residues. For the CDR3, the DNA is TGTGCCAGCAACCAAGAGTTCAGCTCCTACAATGAGCAGTTCTTC. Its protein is CASNQEFSSYNEQFF.

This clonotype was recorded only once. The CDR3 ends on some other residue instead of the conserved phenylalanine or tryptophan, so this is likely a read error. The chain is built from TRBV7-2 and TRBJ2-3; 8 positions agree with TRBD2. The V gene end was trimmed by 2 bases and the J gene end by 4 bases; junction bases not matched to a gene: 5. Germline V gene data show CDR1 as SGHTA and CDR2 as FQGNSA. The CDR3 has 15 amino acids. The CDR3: CASSLTYGGADTQYL. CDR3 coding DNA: TGTGCCAGCAGCTTAACATACGGGGGGGCAGATACGCAGTATTTG.

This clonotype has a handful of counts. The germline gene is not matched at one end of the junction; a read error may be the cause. This chain's CDR3 is CTSSLPSGAADEQFF. CDR3 DNA sequence: TGCACCAGCAGCTTGCCTAGCGGAGCGGCGGATGAGCAGTTCTTC. The rearrangement links TRBV5-1 to TRBJ2-1, with 7 bases aligning to TRBD2. This CDR3 contains 15 residues. Per the germline V gene, CDR1 is SGHRS and CDR2 is YFSETQ.

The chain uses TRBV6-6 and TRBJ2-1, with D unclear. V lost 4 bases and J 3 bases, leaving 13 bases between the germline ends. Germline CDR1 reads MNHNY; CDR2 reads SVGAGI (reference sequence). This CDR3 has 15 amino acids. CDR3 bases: TGTGCCAGCAGTTCCCGACCGGGTAACTACAATGAGCAGTTCTTC. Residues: CASSSRPGNYNEQFF.

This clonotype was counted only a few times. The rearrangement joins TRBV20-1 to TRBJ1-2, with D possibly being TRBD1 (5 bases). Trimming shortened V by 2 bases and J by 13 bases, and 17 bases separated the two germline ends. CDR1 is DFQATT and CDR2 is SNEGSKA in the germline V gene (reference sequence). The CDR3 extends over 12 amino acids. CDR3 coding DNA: TGCAGTGCTAGATTGGTGGGGGGGTTACCCACCTTC. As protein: CSARLVGGLPTF.

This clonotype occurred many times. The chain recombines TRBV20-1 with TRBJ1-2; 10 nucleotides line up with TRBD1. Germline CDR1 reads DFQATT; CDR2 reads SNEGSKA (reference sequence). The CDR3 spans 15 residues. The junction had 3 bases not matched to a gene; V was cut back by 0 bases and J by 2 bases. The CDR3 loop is CSARDRGQGNYGYTF. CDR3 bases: TGCAGTGCTAGAGATAGGGGACAGGGGAACTATGGCTACACCTTC.

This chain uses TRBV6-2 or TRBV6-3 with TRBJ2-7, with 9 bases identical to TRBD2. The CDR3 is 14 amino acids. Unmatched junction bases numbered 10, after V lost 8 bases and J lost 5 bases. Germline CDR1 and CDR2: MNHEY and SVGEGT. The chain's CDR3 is CASGLAGVANEQYF. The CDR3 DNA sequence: TGTGCCAGCGGGTTAGCGGGGGTCGCCAACGAGCAGTACTTC.

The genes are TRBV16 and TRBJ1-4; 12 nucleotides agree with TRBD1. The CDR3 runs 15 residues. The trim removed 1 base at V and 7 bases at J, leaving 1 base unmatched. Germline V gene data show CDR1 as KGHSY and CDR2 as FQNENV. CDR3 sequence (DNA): TGTGCCAGCAGCCAATGGGACAGGGGGCGTGAAAAACTGTTTTTT. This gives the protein CASSQWDRGREKLFF.

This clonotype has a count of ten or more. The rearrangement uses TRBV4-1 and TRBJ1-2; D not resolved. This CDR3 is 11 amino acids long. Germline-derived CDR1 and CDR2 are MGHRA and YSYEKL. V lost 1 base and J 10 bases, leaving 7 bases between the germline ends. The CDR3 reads CASSQAGSYTF. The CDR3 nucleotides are TGCGCCAGCAGCCAAGCTGGATCCTACACCTTC.

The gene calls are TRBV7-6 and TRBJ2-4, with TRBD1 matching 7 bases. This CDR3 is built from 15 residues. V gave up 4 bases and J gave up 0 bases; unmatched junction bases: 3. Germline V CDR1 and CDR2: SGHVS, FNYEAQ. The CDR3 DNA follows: TGTGCCAGCAGCTCCGGACAGGAAGCCAAAAACATTCAGTACTTC. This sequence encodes CASSSGQEAKNIQYF.

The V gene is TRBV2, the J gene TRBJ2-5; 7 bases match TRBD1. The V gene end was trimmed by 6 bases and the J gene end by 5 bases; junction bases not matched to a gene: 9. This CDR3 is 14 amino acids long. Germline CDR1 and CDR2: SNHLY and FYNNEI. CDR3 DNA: TGTGCCAGCAGGGTTCAGGGGGTTCGGGAGACCCAGTACTTC. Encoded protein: CASRVQGVRETQYF.